The next 21 T cell receptor beta chains were all read from a single sample in a study of T cells in women clearing cervical HPV infection. Sequencing used immunoSEQ multiplex PCR; TCRdb keeps in-frame clones, though not all of them. The listing records over 25,000 clones. Material: blood buffy coat. All receptors derive from a woman aged 18-69 years with a cervical HPV16 infection that either progressed to CIN3+ or cleared (not recorded which).

On this clone itself: The CDR3 is cut off 3 residues early in the read; its end comes from the germline J gene. The chain joins TRBV5-8 to TRBJ1-4; 9 nucleotides agree with TRBD1. This CDR3 has 15 amino acids. Per the germline V gene, CDR1 is SGHTS and CDR2 is YDEGEE. V shed 0 bases and J 8 bases; nucleotides not matched to a gene: 5. CDR3 DNA (partial): TGTGCCAGCAGCTTGGGCACAGGGGGCATGGAAAAA. Translation gives CASSLGTGGMEK. The full CDR3 is CASSLGTGGMEKLFF.

A remark on this clone: From the germline J gene comes the end of the CDR3, since the read stops 3 residues before it. The genes are TRBV7-9 and TRBJ1-2; possibly TRBD1 for D (5 bases). The CDR3 covers 13 residues. CDR1 is SEHNR and CDR2 is FQNEAQ in the germline V gene (reference sequence). CDR3 residues: CASSRSTTDTYTF. Partial CDR3 DNA: TGTGCCAGCAGCCGAAGTACGACAGATACC.

On this clone: Read sequence stops 3 residues before the CDR3 end, and the germline J gene provides the missing end. V and J are TRBV15 and TRBJ2-6; D gene unclear. The CDR3 runs to 15 residues. Germline V lookup: CDR1 LNHNV, CDR2 YYDKDF (reference sequence). V lost 0 bases, J lost 2 bases, and 5 bases lay in between. CDR3 amino acids: CATSRDRAGANVLTF. Incomplete CDR3 DNA: TGTGCCACCAGCAGAGATCGGGCTGGGGCCAACGTC.

Notes on this clone: The read terminates 3 residues ahead of where the CDR3 ends, so the germline J gene completes it. V and J are TRBV6-2 or TRBV6-3 and TRBJ1-2; 9 bases agree with TRBD1. The CDR3 consists of 14 residues. Germline CDR1 is MNHEY and CDR2 is SVGEGT. With 4 bases clipped from V and 7 bases from J, the junction kept 7 bases outside the gene matches. The sequenced part of the CDR3 DNA is TGTGCCAGCAGTTCCTTTACAGGGGGCATTGGC. Its protein is CASSSFTGGIG. The complete CDR3 reads CASSSFTGGIGYTF.

In regard to this clone: The CDR3 end falls 3 residues outside the read, so it is completed with the germline J gene. This rearrangement joins TRBV19 to TRBJ2-2, with D tentatively TRBD2 (5 bases). CDR3 size: 15 residues. Trimming pared 9 bases from V and 7 bases from J, leaving 21 bases between. The germline V gene has CDR1 LNHDA and CDR2 SQIVND (reference sequence). The part of the CDR3 DNA that was read is TGTGCCAGACCCTCCTCAGGTGGAGGCCACGGGGAG. It codes for CARPSSGGGHGE. The whole CDR3 protein is CARPSSGGGHGELFF.

As regards this clone: The missing CDR3 end, 3 residues past where the read stops, is filled in from the germline J gene. The rearrangement joins TRBV19 to TRBJ2-2; 7 bases agree with TRBD1. The CDR3 totals 13 residues. CDR1 LNHDA and CDR2 SQIVND come from the germline V gene (reference sequence). Incomplete CDR3 DNA: TGTGCCAGTAATTTCCAGGGGGATGAAAAG. Its translation is CASNFQGDEK. The CDR3 reads in full as CASNFQGDEKLFF.

Of note for this clone: The read falls 3 residues short of the CDR3 end, and the missing part is taken from the germline J gene. The chain combines TRBV29-1 with TRBJ1-1; D perhaps matches TRBD1 (5 bases). V dropped 7 bases and J dropped 1 base, with 13 bases sitting between them. Germline CDR1 is SQVTM and CDR2 is ANQGSEA. There are 13 residues in the CDR3. Incomplete CDR3 DNA: TGCAGCGGTGCACCAGACAGGAACACTGAA. This encodes CSGAPDRNTE. The entire CDR3 protein reads CSGAPDRNTEAFF. Full variable domain (outside the CDR3, taken from reference TRBV29-1 and TRBJ1-1): SAVISQKPSRDICQRGTSLTIQCQVDSQVTMMFWYRQQPGQSLTLIATANQGSEATYESGFVIDKFPISRPNLTFSTLTVSNMSPEDSSIYLCSGAPDRNTEAFFGQGTRLTVV.

Turning to this clone: From the germline J gene comes the end of the CDR3, since the read stops 3 residues before it. The chain employs TRBV2 and TRBJ2-2; 10 bases fit TRBD1. V shed 5 bases, J shed 2 bases, and the junction held 11 bases outside the gene matches. Per germline, CDR1 SNHLY and CDR2 FYNNEI. The CDR3 is made up of 18 amino acids. CDR3 residues: CASSPGQGTPTNTGELFF. Incomplete CDR3 DNA: TGTGCCAGCAGTCCGGGACAGGGGACCCCAACAAACACCGGGGAG. The variable domain in full, completed from reference TRBV2 and TRBJ2-2, reads EPEVTQTPSHQVTQMGQEVILRCVPISNHLYFYWYRQILGQKVEFLVSFYNNEISEKSEIFDDQFSVERPDGSNFTLKIRSTKLEDSAMYFCASSPGQGTPTNTGELFFGEGSRLTVL.

CDR3 sequence: CAWEDTVNYEQYF. The CDR3 DNA, read in part, is TGTGCCTGGGAGGACACCGTCAACTACGAG. The gene calls are TRBV7-9 and TRBJ2-7, with D possibly being TRBD2 (6 bases). Coverage ceases 3 residues before the CDR3 finishes, and the germline J gene fills in the end. The V end was cut by 11 bases, the J end by 3 bases, with 17 bases between. The CDR3 totals 13 residues. CDR1 is SEHNR, CDR2 FQNEAQ, per germline (reference sequence). Using reference TRBV7-9 and TRBJ2-7 for the parts outside the CDR3, the full variable domain is DTGVSQNPRHKITKRGQNVTFRCDPISEHNRLYWYRQTLGQGPEFLTYFQNEAQLEKSRLLSDRFSAERPKGSFSTLEIQRTEQGDSAMYLCAWEDTVNYEQYFGPGTRLTVT.

A word on this clone: Read sequence stops 3 residues before the CDR3 end, and the germline J gene provides the missing end. The chain carries TRBV19 and TRBJ2-7; 10 nucleotides match TRBD2. The germline gives CDR1 LNHDA, CDR2 SQIVND (reference sequence). Trimming cost V 5 bases and J 1 base; bases outside gene matches: 8. The CDR3 totals 16 residues. CDR3 DNA, as far as it was read: TGTGCCAGTAGTTACGCAACTAGCGGGGCATCCTACGAG. As protein: CASSYATSGASYE. The complete CDR3 reads CASSYATSGASYEQYF.

Notes on this clone: From the germline J gene comes the end of the CDR3, since the read stops 3 residues before it. This chain uses TRBV7-6 with TRBJ1-6, with a possible D match to TRBD1 (5 bases). V was cut by 11 bases and J by 0 bases, with 8 bases left in between. Germline V gene lookup returns CDR1 SGHVS and CDR2 FNYEAQ. The CDR3 has 13 residues. The CDR3 loop reads CASGASYNSPLHF. The CDR3 DNA, read in part, is TGTGCCTCTGGGGCCTCCTATAATTCACCC.

Of note for this clone: The sequenced fragment ends 3 residues before the CDR3 boundary, so the rest is inferred from the germline J gene. The V call is TRBV19, the J call TRBJ2-2, with D perhaps TRBD1 (6 bases). Trimming stripped 5 bases from V and 6 bases from J, with 34 bases between. The CDR3 has 21 residues. CDR1 is LNHDA, CDR2 SQIVND, per germline (reference sequence). Here the CDR3 reads CASSSERTDYFLRRTAGELFF. The covered CDR3 bases are TGTGCCAGTAGTTCCGAACGGACAGACTACTTCCTTCGGCGGACGGCCGGGGAG.

With respect to this clone: The CDR3 end is not reached by the read, which stops 3 residues before it; the germline J gene fills it in. This chain uses TRBV7-6 with TRBJ2-3, with D possibly TRBD1 on 8 matching bases. Germline CDR1 and CDR2: SGHVS and FNYEAQ. There are 14 residues in the CDR3. CDR3 amino acids: CASSSDREGETQYF. Partial CDR3 DNA: TGTGCCAGCAGCTCGGACAGGGAGGGAGAGACG. Combining the CDR3 with reference TRBV7-6 and TRBJ2-3 gives the whole variable domain GAGVSQSPRYKVTKRGQDVALRCDPISGHVSLYWYRQALGQGPEFLTYFNYEAQQDKSGLPNDRFSAERPEGSISTLTIQRTEQRDSAMYRCASSSDREGETQYFGPGTRLTVL.

This CDR3 reads CASSSTQGHTGELFF. The part of the CDR3 DNA that was read is TGTGCCAGCAGTTCCACACAGGGTCACACCGGGGAG. The V gene is TRBV7-3, the J gene TRBJ2-2; the D gene is possibly TRBD1 (6 bases). The CDR3 is cut off 3 residues early in the read; its end comes from the germline J gene. Trimming stripped 6 bases from V and 3 bases from J, with 14 bases between. The CDR3 has 15 residues. CDR1 is SGHTA and CDR2 is FQGTGA in the germline V gene.

By frequency, this clone registers medium-sized. Read data end 3 residues before the CDR3 end; the end is taken from the germline J gene. The genes are TRBV30 and TRBJ2-7, with 7 positions matching TRBD1. The CDR3 has 14 amino acids. CDR1 is GTSNPN, CDR2 SVGIG, per germline (reference sequence). V lost 2 bases to trimming and J lost 3 bases; unmatched junction nucleotides: 7. The part of the CDR3 DNA that was read is TGTGCCTGGAGTAGGGGGCCTCCTCTCTACGAG. Translation: CAWSRGPPLYE. The whole CDR3 sequence is CAWSRGPPLYEQYF.

Of note for this clone: The read stops 3 residues short of the end of the CDR3; the missing end is completed from the germline J gene. The chain has TRBV19 and TRBJ1-2; perhaps TRBD1 as D (5 bases). Germline assignment: CDR1 LNHDA and CDR2 SQIVND (reference sequence). The CDR3 is 14 residues long. V was shortened by 8 bases and J by 3 bases, with 16 bases between the two germline ends. Partial CDR3 DNA: TGTGCCAGTCTCTCGATTCAGGGTGACTATGGC. Protein sequence: CASLSIQGDYG. From start to end, the CDR3 is CASLSIQGDYGYTF.

As concerns this clone: The read is 3 residues too short to cover the CDR3 end, so that end is filled in from the germline J gene. The gene calls are TRBV2 and TRBJ1-2; D gene unclear. V was pared by 6 bases and J by 4 bases, with 18 bases between. The CDR3 runs 15 residues. Germline values: CDR1 SNHLY, CDR2 FYNNEI. The CDR3 bases that were read are TGTGCCAGCAGCCCTGAGGGCAGTTTCAGCTATGGC. Its protein is CASSPEGSFSYG. The CDR3 in its entirety is CASSPEGSFSYGYTF.

Comments on this clone: Sequencing ends 3 residues short of the CDR3 end; the germline J gene provides the rest. This chain links TRBV12-3 or TRBV12-4 with TRBJ2-1, with D hard to call. The CDR3 length is 12 residues. Trimming took off 7 bases at V and 5 bases at J, with 9 bases between the two ends. Partial CDR3 DNA: TGTGCCAGCATTGGCAACCACAATGAG. This translates into CASIGNHNE. The CDR3, in full, reads CASIGNHNEQFF.

A remark on this clone: The read stops 3 residues short of the end of the CDR3; the missing end is completed from the germline J gene. The chain employs TRBV19 and TRBJ2-2; D gene uncertain. Between the trimmed V and J ends, which lost 1 base and 4 bases, there was a span of 10 bases. CDR3 length equals 15 residues. Germline assignment: CDR1 LNHDA and CDR2 SQIVND (reference sequence). Incomplete CDR3 DNA: TGTGCCAGTAGTATAGGTGGCAGAGGCACCGGGGAG. The encoded protein is CASSIGGRGTGE. The CDR3 as a whole reads CASSIGGRGTGELFF.

Concerning this clone: The junction shows a germline mismatch at one end, possibly a read error. Read coverage stops 3 residues before the CDR3 terminus; the germline J gene supplies the remainder. The sample carries other DNA sequences with the same CDR3. The genes are TRBV10-3 and TRBJ1-3; D is unclear. Germline V gene sequence: CDR1 ENHRY, CDR2 SYGVKD. The CDR3 covers 14 residues. The CDR3 DNA, read in part, is TGTGCCATCAGTGGCACAGCCTCTGGAAACACA. Translation: CAISGTASGNT. The entire CDR3 protein reads CAISGTASGNTIYF.

Turning to this clone: The CDR3 is cut off 3 residues early in the read; its end comes from the germline J gene. The chain carries TRBV11-2 and TRBJ1-1; D possibly corresponds to TRBD1 (5 bases). Germline assignment: CDR1 SGHAT and CDR2 FQNNGV. The CDR3 is 14 amino acids. V lost 8 bases to trimming and J lost 0 bases, with 13 bases between them. The sequenced CDR3 bases are TGTGCCAGCGCGAGGGGTCCCATGAACACTGAA. Amino acids: CASARGPMNTE. Given in full, the CDR3 is CASARGPMNTEAFF.